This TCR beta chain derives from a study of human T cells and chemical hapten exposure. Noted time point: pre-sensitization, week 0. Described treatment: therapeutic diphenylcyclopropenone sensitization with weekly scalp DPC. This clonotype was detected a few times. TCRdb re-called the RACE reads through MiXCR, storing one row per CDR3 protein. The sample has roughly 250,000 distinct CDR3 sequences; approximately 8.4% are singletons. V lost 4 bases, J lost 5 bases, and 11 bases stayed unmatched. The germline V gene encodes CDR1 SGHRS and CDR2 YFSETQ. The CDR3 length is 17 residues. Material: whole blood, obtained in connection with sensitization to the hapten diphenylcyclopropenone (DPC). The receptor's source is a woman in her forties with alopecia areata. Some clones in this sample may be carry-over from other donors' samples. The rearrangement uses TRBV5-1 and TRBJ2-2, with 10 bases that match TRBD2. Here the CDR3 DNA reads TGCGCCAGCAGCCGACACGGCCTAGCGGGAGATACCGGGGAGCTGTTTTTT. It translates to CASSRHGLAGDTGELFF.